A single TCR beta chain is shown here with its context. Its antigen is still unknown. This entry belongs to a study of CD8 T cell repertoires and HIV-1 epitope variants. Overall study context: Separate wells received one of Twenty-five Gag or Nef variant peptides. Controls were a CMV, EBV and flu pool, Ebola AY9, and no peptide. 1M T cells were kept uncultured as a baseline.

The germline V gene has CDR1 SGHTA and CDR2 FQGNSA. V lost 5 bases, J lost 2 bases, and 8 bases stayed unmatched. The CDR3 is made up of 18 amino acids. Sequencing used immunoSEQ multiplex PCR; TCRdb keeps in-frame clones, though not all of them. The table lists some 4,500 clones, approximately 65% of them singletons, with more than 35% in the top ten. V gene TRBV7-2 combines with J gene TRBJ2-1; 14 positions agree with TRBD2. The sequence was obtained from a male donor with HIV. Input material: cultured CD8+ T cells derived from PBMCs. The CDR3 bases are TGTGCCAGCAGCCAAGGACTAGCGGGGGGCCCTCCCTACAATGAGCAGTTCTTC. Translated: CASSQGLAGGPPYNEQFF.